This T cell receptor beta chain emerged from a study of blood T cell repertoires in COVID-19. Here immunoSEQ multiplex PCR was the method, and the copy in TCRdb shows in-frame clones only, minus some. The sample contains 95,000 to 150,000 clones, less than 90% of which appear only once. This CDR3 is built from 15 residues. Trimming removed 3 bases from V and 6 bases from J; junction bases left unmatched: 5. In germline, CDR1 is KGHDR, CDR2 SFDVKD. The sequence was collected from a woman between 25 and 40 years old who had recovered from COVID-19. The chain joins TRBV24-1 to TRBJ1-5; 9 bases match TRBD1. Source material: PBMCs or T cells enriched from blood (not recorded which). CDR3 protein: CATSDPQGAGQPQHF. CDR3 nucleotide sequence: TGTGCCACCAGTGATCCACAGGGGGCAGGTCAGCCCCAGCATTTT.